This TCR beta chain stems from a study of human T cells and chemical hapten exposure. Germline V CDR1 and CDR2: LGHNA, YSLEER. This CDR3 contains 16 residues. The V gene lost 0 bases and the J gene lost 0 bases, with 9 bases spanning the gap. Time point of the sample: patch test 2, 6 weeks after DPC sensitization. Treatment meaning: therapeutic diphenylcyclopropenone sensitization with weekly scalp DPC. A few counts support this clonotype. Its antigen is undetermined. Findings and limits, study-wide: Healthy people's immune response may differ from that of the donors, who had alopecia. DPC sensitization produced no change in TCRs with frequency above 1 in 1000.

TCRdb passed the RACE reads through MiXCR, listing each CDR3 protein once. The table has about 84,000 distinct CDR3 sequences, 8% to 13% seen once. This TCR came from a woman aged 45-65 years with alopecia areata. Some clones in this sample may be carry-over from other donors' samples. The starting material was whole blood, obtained in connection with sensitization to the hapten diphenylcyclopropenone (DPC). V is TRBV4-3 and J is TRBJ2-4, with D unresolved. CDR3 sequence reads: CASSQEASLAKNIQYF. Here the CDR3 DNA reads TGCGCCAGCAGCCAAGAGGCCTCCCTAGCCAAAAACATTCAGTACTTC.